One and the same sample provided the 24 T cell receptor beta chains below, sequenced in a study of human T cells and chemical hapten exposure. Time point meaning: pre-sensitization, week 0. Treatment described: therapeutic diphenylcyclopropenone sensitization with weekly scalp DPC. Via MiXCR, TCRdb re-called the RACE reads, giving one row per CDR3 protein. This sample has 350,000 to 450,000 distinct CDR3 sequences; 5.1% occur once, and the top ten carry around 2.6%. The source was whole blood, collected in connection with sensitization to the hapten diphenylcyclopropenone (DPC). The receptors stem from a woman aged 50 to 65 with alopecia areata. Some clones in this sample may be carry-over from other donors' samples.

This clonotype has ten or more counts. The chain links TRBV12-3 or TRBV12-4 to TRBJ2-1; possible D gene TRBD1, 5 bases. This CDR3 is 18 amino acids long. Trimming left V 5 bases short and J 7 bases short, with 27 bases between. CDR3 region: CASSPYDSQTATENEQFF. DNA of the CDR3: TGTGCCAGCAGTCCATACGATTCCCAGACAGCCACGGAGAATGAGCAGTTCTTC.

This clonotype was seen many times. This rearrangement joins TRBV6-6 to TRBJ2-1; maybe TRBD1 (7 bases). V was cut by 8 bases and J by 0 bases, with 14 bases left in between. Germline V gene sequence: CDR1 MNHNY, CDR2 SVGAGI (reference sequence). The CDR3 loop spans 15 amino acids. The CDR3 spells CASYGGQSSYNEQFF. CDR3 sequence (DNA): TGTGCCAGCTACGGGGGACAGAGCTCCTACAATGAGCAGTTCTTC.

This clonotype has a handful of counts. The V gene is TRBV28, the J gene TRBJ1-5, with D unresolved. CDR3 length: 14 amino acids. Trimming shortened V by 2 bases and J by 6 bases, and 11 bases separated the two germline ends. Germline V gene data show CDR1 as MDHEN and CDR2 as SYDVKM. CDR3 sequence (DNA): TGTGCCAGCAGTTTACGGGTGTCAGGTCAGCCCCAGCATTTT. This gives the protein CASSLRVSGQPQHF.

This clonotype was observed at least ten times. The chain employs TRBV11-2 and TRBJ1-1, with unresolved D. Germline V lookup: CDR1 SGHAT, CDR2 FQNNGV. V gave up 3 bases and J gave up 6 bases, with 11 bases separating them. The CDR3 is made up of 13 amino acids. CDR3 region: CASSFPQLPEAFF. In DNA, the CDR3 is TGTGCCAGCAGCTTCCCCCAGCTACCTGAAGCTTTCTTT.

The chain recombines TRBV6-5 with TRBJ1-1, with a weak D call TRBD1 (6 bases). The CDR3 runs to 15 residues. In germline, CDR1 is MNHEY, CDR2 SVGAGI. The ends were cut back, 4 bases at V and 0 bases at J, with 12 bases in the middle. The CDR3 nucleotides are TGTGCCAGCAGTTCCTCAGGGGACATGAACACTGAAGCTTTCTTT. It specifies CASSSSGDMNTEAFF.

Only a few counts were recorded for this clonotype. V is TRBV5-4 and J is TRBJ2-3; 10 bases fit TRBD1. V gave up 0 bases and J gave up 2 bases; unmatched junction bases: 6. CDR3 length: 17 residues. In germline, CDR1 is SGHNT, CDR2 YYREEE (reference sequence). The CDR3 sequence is CASSLALTGGVTDTQYF. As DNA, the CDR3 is TGTGCCAGCAGCTTGGCGCTGACAGGGGGCGTCACAGATACGCAGTATTTT.

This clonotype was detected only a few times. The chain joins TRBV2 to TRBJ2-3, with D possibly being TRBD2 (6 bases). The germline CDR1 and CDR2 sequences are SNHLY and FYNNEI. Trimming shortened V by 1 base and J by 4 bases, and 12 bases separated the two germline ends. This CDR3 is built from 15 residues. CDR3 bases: TGTGCCAGCAGTGAAGACCAAAGGAGGGCAGATACGCAGTATTTT. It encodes CASSEDQRRADTQYF.

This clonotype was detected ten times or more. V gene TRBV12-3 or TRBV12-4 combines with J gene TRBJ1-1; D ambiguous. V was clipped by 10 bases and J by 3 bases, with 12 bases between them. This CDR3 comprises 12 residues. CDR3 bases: TGTGCCATCTCGAACGTGTACACTGAAGCTTTCTTT. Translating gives CAISNVYTEAFF.

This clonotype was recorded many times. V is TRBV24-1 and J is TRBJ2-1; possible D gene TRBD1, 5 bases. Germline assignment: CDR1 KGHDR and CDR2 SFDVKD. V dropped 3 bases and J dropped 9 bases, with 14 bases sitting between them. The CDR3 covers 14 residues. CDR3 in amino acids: CATSDQGKGPEQFF. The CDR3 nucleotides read TGTGCCACCAGTGATCAGGGAAAGGGTCCTGAGCAGTTCTTC.

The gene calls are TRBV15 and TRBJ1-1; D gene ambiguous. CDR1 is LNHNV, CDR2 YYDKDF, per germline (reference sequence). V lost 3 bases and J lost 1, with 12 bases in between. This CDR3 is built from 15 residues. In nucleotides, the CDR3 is TGTGCCACCAGCAGCCAGAGGACGAAGAACACTGAAGCTTTCTTT. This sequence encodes CATSSQRTKNTEAFF.

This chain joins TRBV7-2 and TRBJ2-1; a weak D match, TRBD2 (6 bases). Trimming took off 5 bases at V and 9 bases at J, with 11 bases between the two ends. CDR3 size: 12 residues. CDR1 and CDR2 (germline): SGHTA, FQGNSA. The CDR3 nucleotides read TGTGCCAGCAGCCGACGGGACTCTGAGCAGTTCTTC. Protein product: CASSRRDSEQFF. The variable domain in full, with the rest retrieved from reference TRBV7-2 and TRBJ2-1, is GAGVSQSPSNKVTEKGKDVELRCDPISGHTALYWYRQSLGQGLEFLIYFQGNSAPDKSGLPSDRFSAERTGGSVSTLTIQRTQQEDSAVYLCASSRRDSEQFFGPGTRLTVL.

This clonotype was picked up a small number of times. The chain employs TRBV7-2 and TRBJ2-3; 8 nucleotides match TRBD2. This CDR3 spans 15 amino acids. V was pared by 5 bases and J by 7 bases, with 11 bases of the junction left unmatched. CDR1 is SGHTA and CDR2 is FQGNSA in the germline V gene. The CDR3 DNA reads TGTGCCAGCAGCATTCTGAGACTAGCGAAAAATACGCAGTATTTT. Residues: CASSILRLAKNTQYF.

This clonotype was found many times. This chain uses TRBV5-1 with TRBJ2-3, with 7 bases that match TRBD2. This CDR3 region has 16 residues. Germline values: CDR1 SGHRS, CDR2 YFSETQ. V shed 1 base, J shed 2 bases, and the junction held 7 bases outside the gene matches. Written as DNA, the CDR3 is TGCGCCAGCAGCTTGTCGAGTAGCGGGTCCACAGATACGCAGTATTTT. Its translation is CASSLSSSGSTDTQYF.

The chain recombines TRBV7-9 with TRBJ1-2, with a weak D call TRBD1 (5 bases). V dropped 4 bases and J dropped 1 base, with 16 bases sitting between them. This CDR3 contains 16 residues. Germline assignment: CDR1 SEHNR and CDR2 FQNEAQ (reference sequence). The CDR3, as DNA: TGTGCCAGCAGCTCCTCTGAGGGACTTTTTAACTATGGCTACACCTTC. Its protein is CASSSSEGLFNYGYTF.

CDR3 region: CSAQQDNLYFNEQFF. CDR3 DNA: TGCAGTGCTCAGCAAGACAACCTATATTTCAATGAGCAGTTCTTC. The rearrangement links TRBV20-1 to TRBJ2-1; D is unclear. Trimming shortened V by 5 bases and J by 6 bases, and 20 bases separated the two germline ends. The CDR3 has 15 amino acids. Germline CDR1 reads DFQATT; CDR2 reads SNEGSKA (reference sequence).

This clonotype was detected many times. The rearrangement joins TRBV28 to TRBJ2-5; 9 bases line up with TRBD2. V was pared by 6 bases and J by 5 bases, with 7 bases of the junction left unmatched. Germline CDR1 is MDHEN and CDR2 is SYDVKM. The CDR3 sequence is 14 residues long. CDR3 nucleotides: TGTGCCAGCAGAGGTAGCGGGAGTTGGGAGACCCAGTACTTC. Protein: CASRGSGSWETQYF.

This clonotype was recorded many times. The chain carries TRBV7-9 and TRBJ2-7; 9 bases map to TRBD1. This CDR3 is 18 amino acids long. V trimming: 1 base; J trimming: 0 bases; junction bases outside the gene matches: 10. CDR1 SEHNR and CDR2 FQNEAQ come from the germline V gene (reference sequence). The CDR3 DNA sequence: TGTGCCAGCAGCTTAGGACCCCCTGGACAGGGGATCTCCTACGAGCAGTACTTC. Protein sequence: CASSLGPPGQGISYEQYF.

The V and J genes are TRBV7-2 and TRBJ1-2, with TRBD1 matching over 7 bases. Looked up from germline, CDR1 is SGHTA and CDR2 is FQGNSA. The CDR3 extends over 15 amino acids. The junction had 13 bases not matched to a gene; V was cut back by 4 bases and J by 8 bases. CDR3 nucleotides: TGTGCCAGCAGCTCGCCCGAGGGGACAGCTCGCGGCTACACCTTC. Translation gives CASSSPEGTARGYTF.

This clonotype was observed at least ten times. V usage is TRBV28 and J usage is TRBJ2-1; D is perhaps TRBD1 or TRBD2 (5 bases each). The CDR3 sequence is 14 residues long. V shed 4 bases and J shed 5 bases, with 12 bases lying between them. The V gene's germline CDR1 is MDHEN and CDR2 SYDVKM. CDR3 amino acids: CASSSLPGHNEQFF. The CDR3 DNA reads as TGTGCCAGCAGTTCCCTCCCGGGGCACAATGAGCAGTTCTTC.

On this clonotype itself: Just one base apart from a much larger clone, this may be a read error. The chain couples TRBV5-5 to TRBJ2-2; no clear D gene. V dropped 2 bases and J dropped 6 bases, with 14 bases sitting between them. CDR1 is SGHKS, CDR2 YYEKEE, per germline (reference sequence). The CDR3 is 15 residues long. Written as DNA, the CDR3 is TGTGCCAGCAGCTTTAATGGAAGGTCGGCCGGGGAGCTGTTTTTT. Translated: CASSFNGRSAGELFF.

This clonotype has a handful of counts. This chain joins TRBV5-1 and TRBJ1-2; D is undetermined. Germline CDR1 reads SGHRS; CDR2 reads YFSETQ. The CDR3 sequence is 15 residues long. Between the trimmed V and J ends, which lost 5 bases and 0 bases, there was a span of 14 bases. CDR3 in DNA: TGCGCCAGCAGATCCTCAGGCTCAGCTAACTATGGCTACACCTTC. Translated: CASRSSGSANYGYTF.

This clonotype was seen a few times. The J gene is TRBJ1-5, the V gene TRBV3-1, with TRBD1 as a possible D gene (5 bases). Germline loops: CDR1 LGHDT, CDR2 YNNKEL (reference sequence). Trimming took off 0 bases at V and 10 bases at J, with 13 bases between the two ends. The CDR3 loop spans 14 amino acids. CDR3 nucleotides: TGTGCCAGCAGCCAAGAAGGAGGGAGGGGACCCCAGCATTTT. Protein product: CASSQEGGRGPQHF.

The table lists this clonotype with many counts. The CDR3 bases are TGCGCCAGCAGCTTGGACGACAGGGGTTATGGCTACACCTTC. It encodes CASSLDDRGYGYTF. The chain recombines TRBV5-1 with TRBJ1-2; 8 bases match TRBD1. J lost 5 bases, V lost 0 bases, and 3 bases had no gene match. The CDR3 contains 14 residues. Per germline, CDR1 SGHRS and CDR2 YFSETQ.

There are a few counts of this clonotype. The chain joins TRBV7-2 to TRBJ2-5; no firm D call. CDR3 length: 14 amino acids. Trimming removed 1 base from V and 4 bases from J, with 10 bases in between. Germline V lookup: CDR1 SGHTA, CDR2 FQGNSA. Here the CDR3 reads CASSLDRVSETQYF. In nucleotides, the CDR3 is TGTGCCAGCAGCTTAGACCGGGTCTCAGAGACCCAGTACTTC.